This is a list of T cell receptor beta chains from one sample in a study of CD8 T cells in Susac syndrome. TCRdb recomputed calls from the immunoSEQ multiplex PCR reads with MiXCR, one row per CDR3 protein. The sample holds fewer than 65,000 distinct CDR3 sequences, just over 90% seen once. The sequenced sample consisted of CD8+ T cells from PBMCs. The receptors here all came from a human donor in good health. Each CDR3 is given with its conserved first and last residue. The D gene is left open where the match is weak. Clone sizes are given selectively: once, few, many, or a class where the clone is expanded.

CDR3nt | CDR3aa | j_gene | d_gene | v_gene | abundance
TGTGCCAGCAGTTACTCGGCCGGGACAGGGGGTCTTCTCGGGGCCAACGTCCTGACTTTC | CASSYSAGTGGLLGANVLTF | TRBJ2-6 | TRBD1 | TRBV6-2/TRBV6-3 | .
TGTGCCAGCAGCCCTGGGACGGATTACTCCTACAATGAGCAGTTCTTC | CASSPGTDYSYNEQFF | TRBJ2-1 | . | TRBV5-6 | .
TGCGCCAGCAGCTTGGGATGGATCAGCGGGGAGAACACCGGGGAGCTGTTTTTT | CASSLGWISGENTGELFF | TRBJ2-2 | TRBD2 | TRBV5-1 | .
TGTGCCAGTAGTATCCGACAGGGAGGAGGCTACACCTTC | CASSIRQGGGYTF | TRBJ1-2 | TRBD1 | TRBV19 | .
TGCAGTGCGAGTACTGGGGATTTGAATGAAAAACTGTTTTTT | CSASTGDLNEKLFF | TRBJ1-4 | . | TRBV20-1 | once
TGTGCCAGCAGCACCTTCGGGACAGGGGGTACCTACGAGCAGTACTTC | CASSTFGTGGTYEQYF | TRBJ2-7 | TRBD1 | TRBV13 | .
TGTGCCAGCAGCTTGGTGTCCTTAGGTTCGGGGCCGGAAGCTTTCTTT | CASSLVSLGSGPEAFF | TRBJ1-1 | . | TRBV5-5 | .
TGTGCCAGCAGCCCCGAAGGGCATGAGCCCCAGCATTTT | CASSPEGHEPQHF | TRBJ1-5 | . | TRBV7-2 | .
TGCGCCAGCAGCTTGGGTCTAGCGGGGATGGACGAGCAGTACTTC | CASSLGLAGMDEQYF | TRBJ2-7 | TRBD2 | TRBV5-1 | .
TGTGCCAGCAGTGAATCGTGGACCTCTTCCTACAATGAGCAGTTCTTC | CASSESWTSSYNEQFF | TRBJ2-1 | . | TRBV25-1 | .
TGTGCCAGCAGTTACCTCGGCCAGGGGGCACCCTACAATGAGCAGTTCTTC | CASSYLGQGAPYNEQFF | TRBJ2-1 | TRBD1 | TRBV6-2/TRBV6-3 | .
TGTGCCAGTAGTATAGAACGACTAGCGGGGGGAACAGATACGCAGTATTTT | CASSIERLAGGTDTQYF | TRBJ2-3 | TRBD2 | TRBV19 | .
TGTGCCAGCAGTTCGGGGCCCGGGGATGAGCAGTTCTTC | CASSSGPGDEQFF | TRBJ2-1 | . | TRBV7-6 | .
TGCGCCAGCAGCCAAGCTCGGACCGAATCTAACTATGGCTACACCTTC | CASSQARTESNYGYTF | TRBJ1-2 | . | TRBV4-3 | .
TGTGCCAGCAGTCATGAGACTAGCGGATCCTTCTACGAGCAGTACTTC | CASSHETSGSFYEQYF | TRBJ2-7 | TRBD2 | TRBV6-2/TRBV6-3 | .
TGTGCCAGCAGTTACACCTGGGGAGACGAGCAGTACTTC | CASSYTWGDEQYF | TRBJ2-7 | . | TRBV6-6 | .
TGTGCCAGCAGTTACTCCTCGACAGGGTCGGACACCGGGGAGCTGTTTTTT | CASSYSSTGSDTGELFF | TRBJ2-2 | TRBD1 | TRBV6-5 | .
TGTGCCAGCAGTACGCCGATATCTACTGGAAACACCATATATTTT | CASSTPISTGNTIYF | TRBJ1-3 | . | TRBV6-5 | .
TGTGCCAGCAGCCCTTTGGCGGAGTGGGGTTCGAACACTGAAGCTTTCTTT | CASSPLAEWGSNTEAFF | TRBJ1-1 | . | TRBV3-1 | .
TGTGCCAGCAGCTCCAGTGCGTATAATTCACCCCTCCACTTT | CASSSSAYNSPLHF | TRBJ1-6 | . | TRBV7-3 | .
TGTGCCAGCAGTTACTCGACAGCCGACTCCTACGAGCAGTACTTC | CASSYSTADSYEQYF | TRBJ2-7 | . | TRBV6-6 | .
TGTGCCAGCAGCCCAGGGATCGCTGGCTATGGCTACACCTTC | CASSPGIAGYGYTF | TRBJ1-2 | . | TRBV12-3/TRBV12-4 | .
TGTGCCAGCAGCCCGATTCGGGGGGAAGGAAATGAAAAACTGTTTTTT | CASSPIRGEGNEKLFF | TRBJ1-4 | . | TRBV7-9 | .
TGTGCCAGCAGTTACGTTTGGGGGACTGAAGCTTTCTTT | CASSYVWGTEAFF | TRBJ1-1 | . | TRBV6-2/TRBV6-3 | .
TGCGCCAGCAGCCAAGATCTCCGGCCCTACGAGCAGTACTTC | CASSQDLRPYEQYF | TRBJ2-7 | . | TRBV4-3 | .
TGTGCCAGTGGGAGGAGTAGCACAGATACGCAGTATTTT | CASGRSSTDTQYF | TRBJ2-3 | . | TRBV6-2/TRBV6-3 | .
TGCAGTGTGGGCCTAGCGGGGGGATGGGAGACCCAGTACTTC | CSVGLAGGWETQYF | TRBJ2-5 | TRBD2 | TRBV20-1 | .
TGTGCCAGCAGCTTGTTGCTTTATGAGCAGTACTTC | CASSLLLYEQYF | TRBJ2-7 | . | TRBV5-6 | .
TGCAGTGCTAGCTCCGATTTGGACTATGGCTACACCTTC | CSASSDLDYGYTF | TRBJ1-2 | . | TRBV20-1 | once
TGTGCCAGCAGTTTCTCCGGGGGCACCGGGGAGCTGTTTTTT | CASSFSGGTGELFF | TRBJ2-2 | . | TRBV28 | .
TGTGCCAGCAGCCCGGACAGCCTATCCTACAATGAGCAGTTCTTC | CASSPDSLSYNEQFF | TRBJ2-1 | . | TRBV2 | once
TGTGCCAGCAGTGAGGGTAGAGACAGGGAAACTGAAGCTTTCTTT | CASSEGRDRETEAFF | TRBJ1-1 | TRBD1 | TRBV6-1 | .
TGTGCCAGCAGCGCGATTTTGTTGAGGAAACTGTTTTTT | CASSAILLRKLFF | TRBJ1-4 | . | TRBV12-3/TRBV12-4 | .
TGTGCCATCAGTTTGGGACAGGCCTATGGCTACACCTTC | CAISLGQAYGYTF | TRBJ1-2 | TRBD1 | TRBV10-3 | .
TGTGCCAGCAGCTTAGGCCCGGGACCATCCTACGAGCAGTACTTC | CASSLGPGPSYEQYF | TRBJ2-7 | . | TRBV13 | .
TGCGCCAACAGCCAAGAGAGAACAGCCTACAATGAGCAGTTCTTC | CANSQERTAYNEQFF | TRBJ2-1 | . | TRBV4-1 | .
TGTGCCAGCAGTGATAGCGGGGGGAGCACAGATACGCAGTATTTT | CASSDSGGSTDTQYF | TRBJ2-3 | TRBD2 | TRBV6-4 | .
TGTGCCAGCAGTTGGGGGGGAGTCAATCAGCCCCAGCATTTT | CASSWGGVNQPQHF | TRBJ1-5 | . | TRBV6-5 | .
TGTGCCATCAGGGACCCTCAGGACAATGAGCAGTTCTTC | CAIRDPQDNEQFF | TRBJ2-1 | . | TRBV10-3 | .
TGTGCCAGCAGCGACAGGAGTCCCTACAATGAGCAGTTCTTC | CASSDRSPYNEQFF | TRBJ2-1 | . | TRBV27 | .
TGTGCCTGGAGTGTACTCGAGGATTCCACAGATACGCAGTATTTT | CAWSVLEDSTDTQYF | TRBJ2-3 | . | TRBV30 | .